The clone carrying this T cell receptor (beta chain) has ten or more counts. The germline V gene has CDR1 DFQATT and CDR2 SNEGSKA (reference sequence). The junction had 4 bases not matched to a gene; V was cut back by 6 bases and J by 5 bases. This CDR3 is 12 amino acids long. The data were obtained in a study of regulatory T cells in long-lasting Graves disease. Combining iRepertoire HTBI primers with Arm-PCR of CDR3 regions, the authors built TCR beta libraries. TCRdb independently ran MiXCR on the multiplex PCR reads; one entry per CDR3 protein. The sample records approximately 540,000 distinct CDR3 sequences, 12% being singletons. Time point indicated: newly diagnosed GD, antithyroid drugs for less than 3 months. RNA extracted from PBMCs served as the sequencing template. Patient provenance is recorded as an endocrinology department in Xi'an, China. These data were also reused for a study on T cells in Graves' hyperthyroidism and ophthalmopathy. That study adds: First-round RT-PCR of the TCR CDR3 relied on the HTBI primer set.

The chain is built from TRBV20-1 and TRBJ2-3; 8 nucleotides line up with TRBD1. This clonotype was sampled from a woman aged 25 to 39 with Graves disease. The sample here was peripheral blood mononuclear cells (PBMCs), taken at new diagnosis, from a patient treated with antithyroid drugs. The CDR3 sequence is CSAGQGGDTQYF. The CDR3 DNA reads as TGCAGTGCAGGACAGGGAGGAGATACGCAGTATTTT.